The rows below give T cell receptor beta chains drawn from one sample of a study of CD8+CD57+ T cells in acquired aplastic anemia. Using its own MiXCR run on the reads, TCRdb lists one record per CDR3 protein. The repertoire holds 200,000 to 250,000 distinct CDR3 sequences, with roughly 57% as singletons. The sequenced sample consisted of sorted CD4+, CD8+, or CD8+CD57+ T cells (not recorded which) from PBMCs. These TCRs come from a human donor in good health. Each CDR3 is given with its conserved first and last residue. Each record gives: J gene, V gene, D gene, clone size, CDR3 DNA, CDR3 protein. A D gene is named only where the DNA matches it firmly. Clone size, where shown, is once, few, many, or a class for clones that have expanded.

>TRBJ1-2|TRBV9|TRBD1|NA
TGTGCCAGCAGCGTTAGGACAGGGGGTTATGGTGGCTACACCTTC
CASSVRTGGYGGYTF
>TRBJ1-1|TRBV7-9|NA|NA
TGTGCCAGCAGCCAAATAGCAAACACTGAAGCTTTCTTT
CASSQIANTEAFF
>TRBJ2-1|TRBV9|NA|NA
TGTGCCAGCTCTTCCGGAGGGTCCCCGAATGAGCAGTTCTTC
CASSSGGSPNEQFF
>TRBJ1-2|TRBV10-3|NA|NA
TGTGCCATCAGGGGGGCCTCGACCGGGGGCTACACCTTC
CAIRGASTGGYTF
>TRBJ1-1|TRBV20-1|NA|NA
TGCAGTGCTGAGGGTATGAACACTGAAGCTTTCTTT
CSAEGMNTEAFF
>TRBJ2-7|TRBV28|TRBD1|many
TGTGCCAGCAGCATAGACAGGGGGCTATACGAGCAGTACTTC
CASSIDRGLYEQYF
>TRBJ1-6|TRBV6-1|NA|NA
TGTGCCAGCGGGTCGGGACAATATAATTCACCCCTCCACTTT
CASGSGQYNSPLHF
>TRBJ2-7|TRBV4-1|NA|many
TGCGCCAGCAGCCAAGCAGCGGACGGCTTCGCCTACGAGCAGTACTTC
CASSQAADGFAYEQYF
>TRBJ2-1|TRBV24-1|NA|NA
TGTGCCACCAGTGATTTCAACCTGGATCACGAGCAGTTCTTC
CATSDFNLDHEQFF
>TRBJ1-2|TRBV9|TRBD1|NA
TGTGCCAGCAGCCCAGACCGCCACAGGGGGCTCGGTGGCTACACCTTC
CASSPDRHRGLGGYTF